What follows are 18 T cell receptor beta chains derived from one specimen sequenced in a study of cytomegalovirus exposure and HLA in healthy donors. Use of 60 Vbeta and 13 Jbeta primers characterized the PCR. Here immunoSEQ multiplex PCR was the method, and the copy in TCRdb shows in-frame clones only, minus some. The table records about 130,000 clones, 70% to 90% of them present only once. The sequenced material came from PBMCs. The source of these receptors is a man between 40 and 49 years old in good health and CMV-seronegative.

V and J are TRBV7-2 and TRBJ1-4; no firm D call. The CDR3 totals 13 residues. The V end was cut by 1 base, the J end by 5 bases, with 5 bases between. Looked up from germline, CDR1 is SGHTA and CDR2 is FQGNSA. DNA of the CDR3: TGTGCCAGCAGCTTAGTCGTAAATGAAAAACTGTTTTTT. This encodes CASSLVVNEKLFF.

The rearrangement joins TRBV7-9 to TRBJ1-3; D is unresolved. This CDR3 contains 15 residues. Germline values: CDR1 SEHNR, CDR2 FQNEAQ (reference sequence). V lost 2 bases to trimming and J lost 5 bases, with 13 bases between them. Here the CDR3 DNA reads TGTGCCAGCAGCTTAAACAGAGCAGCTCGAAACACCATATATTTT. Protein: CASSLNRAARNTIYF. Variable domain in full (rest from reference TRBV7-9 and TRBJ1-3): DTGVSQNPRHKITKRGQNVTFRCDPISEHNRLYWYRQTLGQGPEFLTYFQNEAQLEKSRLLSDRFSAERPKGSFSTLEIQRTEQGDSAMYLCASSLNRAARNTIYFGEGSWLTVV.

The chain is built from TRBV4-1 and TRBJ2-7; a possible D gene is TRBD1 (5 bases). V lost 0 bases and J lost 4, with 10 bases in between. The CDR3 is made up of 14 amino acids. Germline V gives CDR1 MGHRA, CDR2 YSYEKL. The CDR3 sequence: CASSQESREYEQYF. CDR3 nucleotide sequence: TGCGCCAGCAGCCAAGAAAGCAGGGAATACGAGCAGTACTTC.

V usage is TRBV6-1 and J usage is TRBJ1-2, with D unclear. This CDR3 is 14 amino acids long. Germline CDR1 MNHNS, CDR2 SASEGT. The V end lost 0 bases, the J end lost 5 bases, and 10 bases lay between the germline ends. In DNA, the CDR3 is TGTGCCAGCAGTGAAGCTCGGGTTACGTATGGCTACACCTTC. Its protein product is CASSEARVTYGYTF.

This sequence joins TRBV6-1 and TRBJ2-7; 8 bases align to TRBD1. Per germline, CDR1 MNHNS and CDR2 SASEGT. This CDR3 spans 13 amino acids. The V gene end was trimmed by 6 bases and the J gene end by 3 bases; junction bases not matched to a gene: 4. CDR3 amino acids: CASRGQVGYEQYF. The CDR3, as DNA: TGTGCCAGCAGGGGACAGGTCGGCTACGAGCAGTACTTC.

The V gene is TRBV7-2, the J gene TRBJ1-2; maybe TRBD1 (5 bases). Deletions cut 7 bases from V and 8 bases from J, with 23 bases between. CDR3 length equals 15 residues. CDR1 SGHTA and CDR2 FQGNSA come from the germline V gene. The CDR3 protein is CASTLSKQGAGGYTF. CDR3 sequence (DNA): TGTGCCAGCACCCTGTCCAAGCAGGGTGCGGGGGGCTACACCTTC.

This chain connects TRBV10-3 to TRBJ2-2, with no clear D. The V and J ends lost 5 bases and 0 bases respectively, with 7 bases between them. This CDR3 spans 14 amino acids. The germline gives CDR1 ENHRY, CDR2 SYGVKD. The CDR3 DNA reads TGTGCCATCAGTTCCACATCGAACACCGGGGAGCTGTTTTTT. Protein product: CAISSTSNTGELFF.

The CDR3 sequence is CAARGNSYEQYF. Here the CDR3 DNA reads TGTGCCGCGCGGGGGAACTCCTACGAGCAGTACTTC. V and J are TRBV25-1 and TRBJ2-7; the match to TRBD2 covers 7 bases. Germline V CDR1 and CDR2: MGHDK, SYGVNS. The J segment lost 0 bases and the V segment lost 11 bases, leaving 4 bases of the junction unmatched. The CDR3 is made up of 12 amino acids.

The chain links TRBV7-9 to TRBJ2-5, with D maybe TRBD2 (5 bases). V was clipped by 0 bases and J by 4 bases, with 9 bases between them. This CDR3 spans 14 amino acids. Germline values: CDR1 SEHNR, CDR2 FQNEAQ (reference sequence). The DNA of the CDR3 is TGTGCCAGCAGCTTAGCGGAGGTGCGAGAGACCCAGTACTTC. This encodes CASSLAEVRETQYF.

The table lists this clone with a few counts. The chain carries TRBV7-6 and TRBJ2-5; D is undetermined. The J call is in doubt because the DNA end fits TRBJ2-7 better. In germline, CDR1 is SGHVS, CDR2 FNYEAQ. The CDR3 runs to 15 residues. CDR3 sequence (DNA): TGTGCCAGCGTGCCCGAATCCAGCGCCCTCGACGAGCAGTACTTC. Its translation: CASVPESSALDEQYF.

This clone was recorded a few times. The gene calls are TRBV5-1 and TRBJ2-7, with D perhaps TRBD1 (6 bases). Germline V gives CDR1 SGHRS, CDR2 YFSETQ. The CDR3 extends over 14 amino acids. V was pared by 0 bases and J by 5 bases, with 12 bases between. The CDR3 loop is CASSLGQGLNEQYF. CDR3 in DNA: TGCGCCAGCAGCTTGGGCCAGGGGCTCAACGAGCAGTACTTC.

The chain combines TRBV6-4 with TRBJ2-7, with D perhaps TRBD2 (5 bases). Germline V gene sequence: CDR1 MRHNA, CDR2 SNTAGT. CDR3 length equals 16 residues. V was shortened by 6 bases and J by 2 bases, with 20 bases between the two germline ends. CDR3 nucleotide sequence: TGTGCCAGCAGATCCTCCCGGGATAGGATAACCTACGAGCAGTACTTC. It translates to CASRSSRDRITYEQYF.

This clone was recorded once. This chain joins TRBV11-2 and TRBJ1-1; 7 nucleotides align to TRBD1. V gave up 6 bases and J gave up 4 bases; unmatched junction bases: 8. Per germline, CDR1 SGHAT and CDR2 FQNNGV. The CDR3 covers 14 residues. The chain's CDR3 is CASSLTGTGTEAFF. The CDR3 DNA reads as TGTGCCAGCAGTTTGACAGGGACGGGCACTGAAGCTTTCTTT.

This sequence joins TRBV2 and TRBJ1-6; 9 nucleotides align to TRBD1. J gave up 5 bases and V 1 base, and 9 bases lay outside the gene matches. The germline gives CDR1 SNHLY, CDR2 FYNNEI. This CDR3 region has 18 residues. CDR3 loop: CASSEGTGVPVHNSPLHF. The CDR3 nucleotides read TGTGCCAGCAGTGAAGGGACAGGGGTCCCGGTTCATAATTCACCCCTCCACTTT.

V and J are TRBV6-5 and TRBJ1-2; perhaps TRBD1 as D (5 bases). CDR1 and CDR2 from the germline V gene are MNHEY and SVGAGI. Trimming removed 2 bases at V and 8 bases at J, with 15 bases between. The CDR3 extends over 14 amino acids. In DNA form, the CDR3 reads TGTGCCAGCAGTTACCTCCAGGGCCAGAGGGGCTACACCTTC. Translation gives CASSYLQGQRGYTF.

The V and J genes are TRBV6-5 and TRBJ2-5, with 8 bases aligning to TRBD2. The V and J ends lost 10 bases and 5 bases, in that order; junction bases with no gene match: 15. Germline lookup yields CDR1 MNHEY and CDR2 SVGAGI. The CDR3 is made up of 15 amino acids. CDR3 coding DNA: TGTGCCACCCGAGGGGGACTAGGGGTATCGGAGACCCAGTACTTC. Translated, it gives CATRGGLGVSETQYF.

Details on this clone: The junction differs from germline at one of its ends, possibly a read error. This sequence joins TRBV7-8 and TRBJ1-5; weak D call: TRBD1 (5 bases). CDR1 SGHVS and CDR2 FQNEAQ come from the germline V gene. CDR3 length equals 12 residues. The CDR3 DNA follows: TGTGCCAGCAGTTTAGACAGCCAGCCCCAGCATTTT. Translating gives CASSLDSQPQHF.

The chain is built from TRBV27 and TRBJ2-3; D possibly corresponds to TRBD1 (5 bases). The CDR3 covers 13 residues. Germline CDR1 is MNHEY and CDR2 is SMNVEV (reference sequence). V gave up 6 bases and J gave up 5 bases, with 12 bases separating them. This CDR3 reads CASRVGAKDTQYF. As DNA, the CDR3 is TGTGCCAGCAGGGTAGGGGCGAAAGATACGCAGTATTTT.